A selection of T cell receptor beta chains follows, all from one sample in a study of control samples from healthy donors and cancer patients. The protocol was immunoSEQ multiplex PCR, while the TCRdb copy is restricted to in-frame clones and leaves out a portion. The sample contains some 71,000 clones, around 87% of which appear only once. Source material: PBMCs. The receptors here all came from a woman in her 50s with head and neck cancer. Both conserved end residues are part of each CDR3. Fields, in order: J gene, D gene, clone size, V gene, CDR3 DNA, CDR3 protein. D genes are given only for firm matches. Where a row states a size, it is once, few, many or the class of an expanded clone; other rows omit it.

j_call: TRBJ1-3; d_call: TRBD1; clone_size: .; v_call: TRBV25-1; cdr3_nt: TGTGCCAGCAGTGAACTCCGGGGGACAGGGGGAAACACCATATATTTT; cdr3_aa: CASSELRGTGGNTIYF
j_call: TRBJ2-7; d_call: .; clone_size: .; v_call: TRBV14; cdr3_nt: TGTGCCAGCAGCCAAGATGGGCAACTCTACGAGCAGTACTTC; cdr3_aa: CASSQDGQLYEQYF
j_call: TRBJ1-5; d_call: .; clone_size: .; v_call: TRBV4-1; cdr3_nt: TGCGCCAGCAGCCAAGTCTCACTCAATCAGCCCCAGCATTTT; cdr3_aa: CASSQVSLNQPQHF
j_call: TRBJ2-7; d_call: TRBD2; clone_size: .; v_call: TRBV5-4; cdr3_nt: TGTGCCAGCAGCTTGAGGCCTAGCGGGGGCTCCTACGAGCAGTACTTC; cdr3_aa: CASSLRPSGGSYEQYF
j_call: TRBJ1-6; d_call: TRBD1; clone_size: .; v_call: TRBV9; cdr3_nt: TGTGCCAGCAGCAGGACAGGGGCCGGTAATTCACCCCTCCACTTT; cdr3_aa: CASSRTGAGNSPLHF
j_call: TRBJ2-5; d_call: .; clone_size: .; v_call: TRBV5-1; cdr3_nt: TGCGCCAGCAGCCTCCCCCCCCTTTCGGAGACCCAGTACTTC; cdr3_aa: CASSLPPLSETQYF
j_call: TRBJ2-1; d_call: TRBD2; clone_size: .; v_call: TRBV5-1; cdr3_nt: TGCGCCAGCAGCGCTACTAGCGGGGGCGGCAATGAGCAGTTCTTC; cdr3_aa: CASSATSGGGNEQFF
j_call: TRBJ1-3; d_call: .; clone_size: .; v_call: TRBV28; cdr3_nt: TGTGCCAGCAGTTTAGCCCAGGGCGGAAACACCATATATTTT; cdr3_aa: CASSLAQGGNTIYF
j_call: TRBJ2-5; d_call: TRBD2; clone_size: .; v_call: TRBV19; cdr3_nt: TGTGCCAGTAGTCCTAGCGGGGGTGAGACCCAGTACTTC; cdr3_aa: CASSPSGGETQYF
j_call: TRBJ2-1; d_call: TRBD1; clone_size: .; v_call: TRBV3-1/TRBV3-2; cdr3_nt: TGTGCCAGCAAGAAAGGACAGGGGTCCTACAATGAGCAGTTCTTC; cdr3_aa: CASKKGQGSYNEQFF
j_call: TRBJ1-3; d_call: .; clone_size: .; v_call: TRBV28; cdr3_nt: TGTGCCAGCAGTTTAGTTATGGGGTCCGGGTGGTTCCTTGGAAACACCATATATTTT; cdr3_aa: CASSLVMGSGWFLGNTIYF
j_call: TRBJ1-1; d_call: .; clone_size: once; v_call: TRBV5-8; cdr3_nt: TGTGCCAGCAGCCTAACAGGGAACGGGAACACTGAAGCTTTCTTT; cdr3_aa: CASSLTGNGNTEAFF
j_call: TRBJ1-3; d_call: .; clone_size: once; v_call: TRBV5-4; cdr3_nt: TGTGCCAGCAGCTTGGGAGGCTCTGGAAACACCATATATTTT; cdr3_aa: CASSLGGSGNTIYF
j_call: TRBJ2-2; d_call: .; clone_size: .; v_call: TRBV3-1/TRBV3-2; cdr3_nt: TGTGCCAGCAGCCACGGAGGGAGCGACACCGGGGAGCTGTTTTTT; cdr3_aa: CASSHGGSDTGELFF
j_call: TRBJ1-5; d_call: .; clone_size: .; v_call: TRBV7-8; cdr3_nt: TGTGCCAGCAGCTTAGTTCCAGGCCCCGGGCCCCAGCATTTT; cdr3_aa: CASSLVPGPGPQHF
j_call: TRBJ1-3; d_call: .; clone_size: .; v_call: TRBV9; cdr3_nt: TGTGCCAGCAGCGTAGGAGTGCGGGGAAACACCATATATTTT; cdr3_aa: CASSVGVRGNTIYF
j_call: TRBJ1-3; d_call: TRBD1; clone_size: few; v_call: TRBV9; cdr3_nt: TGTGCCAGCAGCGTAGATGCCAGGGGGTATGGAAACACCATATATTTT; cdr3_aa: CASSVDARGYGNTIYF
j_call: TRBJ2-5; d_call: .; clone_size: .; v_call: TRBV3-1/TRBV3-2; cdr3_nt: TGTGCCAGCAGCCAGGACGGGGCCCAGTACTTC; cdr3_aa: CASSQDGAQYF
j_call: TRBJ2-2; d_call: TRBD1; clone_size: .; v_call: TRBV5-4; cdr3_nt: TGTGCCAGCAGCGTTACAGGGGGCGCGGGCGGGGAGCTGTTTTTT; cdr3_aa: CASSVTGGAGGELFF
j_call: TRBJ1-1; d_call: TRBD1; clone_size: .; v_call: TRBV5-4; cdr3_nt: TGTGCCAGCAGCGGGCAAGGACAGGTTAACACTGAAGCTTTCTTT; cdr3_aa: CASSGQGQVNTEAFF
j_call: TRBJ1-1; d_call: TRBD1; clone_size: .; v_call: TRBV2; cdr3_nt: TGTGCCAGCAGTGAAGACCCAGAGGGACAGGGTTCTGAAGCTTTCTTT; cdr3_aa: CASSEDPEGQGSEAFF
j_call: TRBJ2-7; d_call: TRBD2; clone_size: .; v_call: TRBV7-2; cdr3_nt: TGTGCCAGCAGCTTAGACTTCGGGGGGAACGAGCAGTACTTC; cdr3_aa: CASSLDFGGNEQYF
j_call: TRBJ2-1; d_call: .; clone_size: .; v_call: TRBV11-2; cdr3_nt: TGTGCCAGCAGCTTAAAGGGGAACTCCTACAATGAGCAGTTCTTC; cdr3_aa: CASSLKGNSYNEQFF
j_call: TRBJ1-1; d_call: .; clone_size: .; v_call: TRBV28; cdr3_nt: TGTGCCAGCAGTCCGGGGTTGGGGGCTTTCTTT; cdr3_aa: CASSPGLGAFF
j_call: TRBJ2-1; d_call: .; clone_size: .; v_call: TRBV5-1; cdr3_nt: TGCGCCAGCAGCTTGGAAGGTTCCCGCTACAATGAGCAGTTCTTC; cdr3_aa: CASSLEGSRYNEQFF
j_call: TRBJ1-1; d_call: TRBD1; clone_size: .; v_call: TRBV5-1; cdr3_nt: TGCGCCAGCAGCTTAGGAGGGACAGACAACACTGAAGCTTTCTTT; cdr3_aa: CASSLGGTDNTEAFF
j_call: TRBJ1-1; d_call: .; clone_size: .; v_call: TRBV5-1; cdr3_nt: TGCGCCAGCAGCTTACGGGGCCCCCCAAACACTGAAGCTTTCTTT; cdr3_aa: CASSLRGPPNTEAFF
j_call: TRBJ1-1; d_call: .; clone_size: .; v_call: TRBV30; cdr3_nt: TGTGCCTGGAGTCCCTATGTGGGGATGAACACTGAAGCTTTCTTT; cdr3_aa: CAWSPYVGMNTEAFF
j_call: TRBJ1-6; d_call: .; clone_size: .; v_call: TRBV28; cdr3_nt: TGTGCCAGCAGTTTGCAGGGGCCTATTGATTCACCCCTCCACTTT; cdr3_aa: CASSLQGPIDSPLHF
j_call: TRBJ2-5; d_call: TRBD1; clone_size: once; v_call: TRBV2; cdr3_nt: TGTGCCAGCAGTGAGGACAGGGGGCGGGAGACCCAGTACTTC; cdr3_aa: CASSEDRGRETQYF
j_call: TRBJ2-1; d_call: TRBD2; clone_size: .; v_call: TRBV4-1; cdr3_nt: TGCGCCAGCAGCCAACCCGGACTAGCGGAACTATACAATGAGCAGTTCTTC; cdr3_aa: CASSQPGLAELYNEQFF
j_call: TRBJ1-5; d_call: .; clone_size: .; v_call: TRBV18; cdr3_nt: TGTGCCAGCTCACCAGATGAGGGCGGAAACCAGCATTTT; cdr3_aa: CASSPDEGGNQHF
j_call: TRBJ2-1; d_call: TRBD2; clone_size: .; v_call: TRBV3-1/TRBV3-2; cdr3_nt: TGTGCCAGCACCACCGGCGGGGGGCGCGGGGGAAATGAGCAGTTCTTC; cdr3_aa: CASTTGGGRGGNEQFF
j_call: TRBJ1-6; d_call: TRBD1; clone_size: .; v_call: TRBV3-1/TRBV3-2; cdr3_nt: TGTGCCAGCAGCCAAGGGACAGGCGTTAACTCACCCCTCCACTTT; cdr3_aa: CASSQGTGVNSPLHF
j_call: TRBJ2-2; d_call: .; clone_size: .; v_call: TRBV5-1; cdr3_nt: TGCGCCACCAAACCGGGGCATTCCACCGGGGAGCTGTTTTTT; cdr3_aa: CATKPGHSTGELFF
j_call: TRBJ1-2; d_call: .; clone_size: .; v_call: TRBV5-1; cdr3_nt: TGCGCCAGCAGCTTGCAGGGGACCAACTATGGCTACACCTTC; cdr3_aa: CASSLQGTNYGYTF
j_call: TRBJ2-2; d_call: .; clone_size: .; v_call: TRBV11-3; cdr3_nt: TGTGCCAGCAGCCCGGGCCCTAACACCGGGGAGCTGTTTTTT; cdr3_aa: CASSPGPNTGELFF
j_call: TRBJ1-1; d_call: .; clone_size: .; v_call: TRBV28; cdr3_nt: TGTGCCAGCAGTTCGATGAGGGGGACTGAAGCTTTCTTT; cdr3_aa: CASSSMRGTEAFF
j_call: TRBJ2-5; d_call: .; clone_size: .; v_call: TRBV29-1; cdr3_nt: TGCAGCGTTGATACAGGAGGAGGAGAGACCCAGTACTTC; cdr3_aa: CSVDTGGGETQYF
j_call: TRBJ2-7; d_call: TRBD1; clone_size: once; v_call: TRBV19; cdr3_nt: TGTGCCAGTAGTGGGGACAGGGGCTACGAGCAGTACTTC; cdr3_aa: CASSGDRGYEQYF
j_call: TRBJ2-3; d_call: TRBD2; clone_size: .; v_call: TRBV11-2; cdr3_nt: TGTGCCAGCAGCTTAGGACGTTGGGACTACATTAGCACAGATACGCAGTATTTT; cdr3_aa: CASSLGRWDYISTDTQYF
j_call: TRBJ1-5; d_call: .; clone_size: .; v_call: TRBV6-1; cdr3_nt: TGTGCCAGCAGTGAGATTAGGCTTACGATCAATCAGCCCCAGCATTTT; cdr3_aa: CASSEIRLTINQPQHF